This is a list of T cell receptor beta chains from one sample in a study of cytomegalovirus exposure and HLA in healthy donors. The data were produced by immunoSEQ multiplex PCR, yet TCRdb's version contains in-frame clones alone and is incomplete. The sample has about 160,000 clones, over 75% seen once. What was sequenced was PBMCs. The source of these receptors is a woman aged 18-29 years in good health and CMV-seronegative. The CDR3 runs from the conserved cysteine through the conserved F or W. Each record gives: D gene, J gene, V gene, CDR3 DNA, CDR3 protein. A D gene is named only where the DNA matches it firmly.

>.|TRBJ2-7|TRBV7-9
TGTGCCAGCAGCTTAACGGGTTTCTCCTACGAGCAGTACTTC
CASSLTGFSYEQYF
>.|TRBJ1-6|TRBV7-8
TGTGCCAGCAGACGCCTCGGGGGGGGAGATAGTAATTCACCCCTCCACTTT
CASRRLGGGDSNSPLHF
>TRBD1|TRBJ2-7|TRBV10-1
TGCGCCAGTGGTGGGACAGGGGGCCCCTACGAGCAGTACTTC
CASGGTGGPYEQYF
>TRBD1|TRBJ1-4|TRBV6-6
TGTGCCAGCTCCCGGACAGGGAATGAAAAACTGTTTTTT
CASSRTGNEKLFF
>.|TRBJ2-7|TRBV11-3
TGTGCCAGCAGCTTAGGTTCCAGCTACGAGCAGTACTTC
CASSLGSSYEQYF
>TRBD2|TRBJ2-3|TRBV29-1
TGCAGCGTTGATCCACTAGCGGGAGCAGATACGCAGTATTTT
CSVDPLAGADTQYF
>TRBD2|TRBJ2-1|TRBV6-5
TGTGCCAGCAGTCGTAGCGGGAGTGGAAATGAGCAGTTCTTC
CASSRSGSGNEQFF
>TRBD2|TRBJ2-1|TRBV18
TGTGCCAGCTCACCGGGGACTAGCGGTAGCTCCTACAATGAGCAGTTCTTC
CASSPGTSGSSYNEQFF
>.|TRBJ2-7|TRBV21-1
TGTGCCAGCGGGGTCAGGGCCGAAGGCTCCTACGAGCAGTACTTC
CASGVRAEGSYEQYF
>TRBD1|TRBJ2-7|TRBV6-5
TGTGCCAGCAGTCCGGGACAGGGACGCCAGTACTTC
CASSPGQGRQYF
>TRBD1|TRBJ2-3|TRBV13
TGTGCCAGCAGCTGGACCCCCCGGACAGGAACTAGCACAGATACGCAGTATTTT
CASSWTPRTGTSTDTQYF